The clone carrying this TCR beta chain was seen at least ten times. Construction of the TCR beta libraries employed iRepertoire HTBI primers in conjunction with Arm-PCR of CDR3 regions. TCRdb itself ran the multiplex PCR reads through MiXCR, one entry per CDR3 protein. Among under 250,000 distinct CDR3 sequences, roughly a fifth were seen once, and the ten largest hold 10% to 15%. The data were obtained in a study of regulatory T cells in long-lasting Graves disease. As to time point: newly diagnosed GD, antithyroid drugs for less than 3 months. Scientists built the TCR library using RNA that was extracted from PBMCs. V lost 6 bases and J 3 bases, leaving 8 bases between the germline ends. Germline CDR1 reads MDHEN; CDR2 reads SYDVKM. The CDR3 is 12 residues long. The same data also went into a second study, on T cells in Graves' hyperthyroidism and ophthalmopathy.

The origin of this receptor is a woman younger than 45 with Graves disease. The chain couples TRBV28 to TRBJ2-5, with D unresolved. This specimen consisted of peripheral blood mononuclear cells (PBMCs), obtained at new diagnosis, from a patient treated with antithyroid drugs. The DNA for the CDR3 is TGTGCCAGCAGCCAAATAGAAGAGACCCAGTACTTC. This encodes CASSQIEETQYF.